The rows below give T cell receptor beta chains drawn from one sample of a study of Graves' ophthalmopathy and Graves' hyperthyroidism. Each CDR3 protein gets one entry after TCRdb re-called the multiplex PCR reads with MiXCR. The sample lists over a million distinct CDR3 sequences, less than 45% occurring once. The sample taken for sequencing was peripheral blood or thyroid tissue (not recorded which). Source of these receptors: an adult man with Graves' hyperthyroidism. CDR3s include the opening cysteine and the closing phenylalanine or tryptophan. The D gene is left open where the match is weak. The listing skips clone size in some rows; elsewhere it reads once, few, many or a size class.

cdr3_nt: TGTGCCAGCAGCGGACTAGCGGGAGTCGGTTACGAGCAGTACTTC; cdr3_aa: CASSGLAGVGYEQYF; j_call: TRBJ2-7; clone_size: -; v_call: TRBV6-5; d_call: TRBD2
cdr3_nt: TGCAGCGTTGGAGGGTCAGGGCGTGAGACCCAGTACTTC; cdr3_aa: CSVGGSGRETQYF; j_call: TRBJ2-5; clone_size: many; v_call: TRBV29-1; d_call: -
cdr3_nt: TGTGCCAGCAGCTTCCGGGACAACTACGAGCAGTACTTC; cdr3_aa: CASSFRDNYEQYF; j_call: TRBJ2-7; clone_size: many; v_call: TRBV5-1; d_call: -
cdr3_nt: TGCAGCTGCGCTAGGCGGGGGGGACGAACCGGGGAGCTGTTTTTT; cdr3_aa: CSCARRGGRTGELFF; j_call: TRBJ2-2; clone_size: -; v_call: TRBV29-1; d_call: TRBD2
cdr3_nt: TGCAGCGTCTTTACTTCATTTACGACAGGGTTCTACGAGCAGTACTTC; cdr3_aa: CSVFTSFTTGFYEQYF; j_call: TRBJ2-7; clone_size: many; v_call: TRBV29-1; d_call: TRBD1
cdr3_nt: TGTGCCAGCGGACAGGAACGTCAGCCCCAGCATTTT; cdr3_aa: CASGQERQPQHF; j_call: TRBJ1-5; clone_size: many; v_call: TRBV2; d_call: TRBD1
cdr3_nt: TGTGCCAGCGTGGACGGGATGGTCGGGGAGCTGTTTTTT; cdr3_aa: CASVDGMVGELFF; j_call: TRBJ2-2; clone_size: -; v_call: TRBV5-5; d_call: -
cdr3_nt: TGTGCCAGTAGTAGAGGTGGGGCAAACAATGAGCAGTTCTTC; cdr3_aa: CASSRGGANNEQFF; j_call: TRBJ2-1; clone_size: -; v_call: TRBV19; d_call: -
cdr3_nt: TGTGCCAGCTTTGCGGGGAGGGAATCCGGGGCCAACGTCCTGACTTTC; cdr3_aa: CASFAGRESGANVLTF; j_call: TRBJ2-6; clone_size: few; v_call: TRBV12-3/TRBV12-4; d_call: TRBD2
cdr3_nt: TGTGCCAGCAGCTCCATAGCCGGGGCTCTGAACACTGAAGCTTTCTTT; cdr3_aa: CASSSIAGALNTEAFF; j_call: TRBJ1-1; clone_size: -; v_call: TRBV7-9; d_call: -
cdr3_nt: TGTGCCAGCAGCTTCCCCCAGCGGGAGAGCTACGAGCAGTACTTC; cdr3_aa: CASSFPQRESYEQYF; j_call: TRBJ2-7; clone_size: many; v_call: TRBV7-8; d_call: TRBD2
cdr3_nt: TGTGCCAGCAGTTACTCGATGGGGAGCGAAAAACTGTTTTTT; cdr3_aa: CASSYSMGSEKLFF; j_call: TRBJ1-4; clone_size: -; v_call: TRBV6-5; d_call: -
cdr3_nt: TGCGCCAGCAGCCAAGTGGGGCGGGGGCGGGACTACGAGCAGTACTTC; cdr3_aa: CASSQVGRGRDYEQYF; j_call: TRBJ2-7; clone_size: few; v_call: TRBV4-3; d_call: -
cdr3_nt: TGCAGTGCCTCCGACAGGGAAGGGGGGGAAAAACTGTTTTTT; cdr3_aa: CSASDREGGEKLFF; j_call: TRBJ1-4; clone_size: few; v_call: TRBV20-1; d_call: TRBD1
cdr3_nt: TGTGCCAGCACCAGCGGGGGGGAGGGAAACACTGAAGCTTTCTTT; cdr3_aa: CASTSGGEGNTEAFF; j_call: TRBJ1-1; clone_size: -; v_call: TRBV7-2; d_call: -
cdr3_nt: TGTGCCAGCAATCCAGGAAATTCACCCCTCCACTTT; cdr3_aa: CASNPGNSPLHF; j_call: TRBJ1-6; clone_size: few; v_call: TRBV28; d_call: -
cdr3_nt: TGCGCCAGCAGCCAAGATCCGGGAACCCGGGAAAAACTGTTTTTT; cdr3_aa: CASSQDPGTREKLFF; j_call: TRBJ1-4; clone_size: -; v_call: TRBV4-3; d_call: -
cdr3_nt: TGCAGCTTGGTAGTCGAGGACACTGAAGCTTTCTTT; cdr3_aa: CSLVVEDTEAFF; j_call: TRBJ1-1; clone_size: -; v_call: TRBV20-1; d_call: -
cdr3_nt: TGTGCCATCAGGATACAGGGAGCTGAAGCTTTCTTT; cdr3_aa: CAIRIQGAEAFF; j_call: TRBJ1-1; clone_size: many; v_call: TRBV10-3; d_call: -
cdr3_nt: TGTGCCACCAGCAGACCAACCGGGACTAATAATTCACCCCTCCACTTT; cdr3_aa: CATSRPTGTNNSPLHF; j_call: TRBJ1-6; clone_size: -; v_call: TRBV15; d_call: -
cdr3_nt: TGTGCCAGCAGTGGGTTGGATAAGATCGGGACGTATGGCTACACCTTC; cdr3_aa: CASSGLDKIGTYGYTF; j_call: TRBJ1-2; clone_size: few; v_call: TRBV12-3/TRBV12-4; d_call: -
cdr3_nt: TGTGCCAGCACCGACACGGACAGCGATGGCACCGGGGAGCTGTTTTTT; cdr3_aa: CASTDTDSDGTGELFF; j_call: TRBJ2-2; clone_size: -; v_call: TRBV10-3; d_call: -
cdr3_nt: TGCGCCAGCAGCCAACTAGTTTCAGGGTGGATTGAAGCTTTCTTT; cdr3_aa: CASSQLVSGWIEAFF; j_call: TRBJ1-1; clone_size: few; v_call: TRBV4-3; d_call: -
cdr3_nt: TGTGCCAGCAGCTTAAATATGCAGGGGGCTACTGAAGCTTTCTTT; cdr3_aa: CASSLNMQGATEAFF; j_call: TRBJ1-1; clone_size: few; v_call: TRBV7-2; d_call: TRBD1
cdr3_nt: TGTGCCACCTACACCCGTGGGAATTCACCCCTCCACTTT; cdr3_aa: CATYTRGNSPLHF; j_call: TRBJ1-6; clone_size: many; v_call: TRBV7-9; d_call: -
cdr3_nt: TGTGCCAGCAGTACGAGTGACAGGCTCCACACCATATATTTT; cdr3_aa: CASSTSDRLHTIYF; j_call: TRBJ1-3; clone_size: -; v_call: TRBV28; d_call: -
cdr3_nt: TGTGCCAGCAGCGGTATAACCTCTAACTATGGCTACACCTTC; cdr3_aa: CASSGITSNYGYTF; j_call: TRBJ1-2; clone_size: few; v_call: TRBV2; d_call: -
cdr3_nt: TGTGCCAGCAGTGCTAGCGGTCTAGCGGGGGACGTGAACACCGGGGAGCTGTTTTTT; cdr3_aa: CASSASGLAGDVNTGELFF; j_call: TRBJ2-2; clone_size: -; v_call: TRBV25-1; d_call: TRBD2
cdr3_nt: TGTGCCATCAGTGACTTTGGAGCTACCGAAGCTTTCTTT; cdr3_aa: CAISDFGATEAFF; j_call: TRBJ1-1; clone_size: -; v_call: TRBV10-3; d_call: -
cdr3_nt: TGCAGTGCTAGTTTCGGGCCCACCTACGAGCAGTACTTC; cdr3_aa: CSASFGPTYEQYF; j_call: TRBJ2-7; clone_size: once; v_call: TRBV20-1; d_call: -
cdr3_nt: TGTGCCAGCAGTGATACCCAAGCCTATAATTCACCCCTCCACTTT; cdr3_aa: CASSDTQAYNSPLHF; j_call: TRBJ1-6; clone_size: -; v_call: TRBV12-3/TRBV12-4; d_call: -
cdr3_nt: TGTGCCACAAAGCTCAGCGGCCAGTACTCCTACGAGCAGTACTTC; cdr3_aa: CATKLSGQYSYEQYF; j_call: TRBJ2-7; clone_size: -; v_call: TRBV12-3/TRBV12-4; d_call: -
cdr3_nt: TGTGCCAGCCTTGGACAGGGGAGGACTGAAGCTTTCTTT; cdr3_aa: CASLGQGRTEAFF; j_call: TRBJ1-1; clone_size: -; v_call: TRBV6-1; d_call: TRBD1
cdr3_nt: TGTGCCAGCAGTAAATATAGCGGGAGGGCGACTGGGGCCAACGTCCTGACTTTC; cdr3_aa: CASSKYSGRATGANVLTF; j_call: TRBJ2-6; clone_size: -; v_call: TRBV12-3/TRBV12-4; d_call: TRBD2